The source of this TCR beta chain is a study of regulatory T cells in long-lasting Graves disease. Study results and caveats: Less diverse TCR repertoires were seen in persistent Graves' patients than in newly diagnosed ones. Gene preferences differed: TRBV28, TRBJ1-2, TRBJ2-5 in persistent cases.

There are many counts of this clonotype. Its matching antigen is unknown. Library construction for TCR beta used iRepertoire HTBI primers and Arm-PCR of CDR3 regions. Methods used by the authors: Sample data revealed fewer than 70 TRBV and 14 TRBJ segments. TCRdb re-called the multiplex PCR reads through MiXCR, storing one row per CDR3 protein. The V and J calls here are based on TCRdb, not the publication. The sample carries fewer than 500,000 distinct CDR3 sequences, 15% to 20% recorded once. As to time point: newly diagnosed GD, antithyroid drugs for less than 3 months. PBMC-extracted RNA yielded the TCR library. V lost 5 bases, J lost 3 bases, and 11 bases lay in between. Germline V gene data show CDR1 as MNHEY and CDR2 as SMNVEV (reference sequence). The CDR3 has 14 amino acids. These data also formed part of another study, on T cells in Graves' hyperthyroidism and ophthalmopathy.

Sample: peripheral blood mononuclear cells (PBMCs), taken at new diagnosis, from a patient treated with antithyroid drugs. The chain couples TRBV27 to TRBJ1-5; a possible D gene is TRBD1 (6 bases). The origin of this receptor is a man aged 35-49 years with Graves disease. The CDR3 coding sequence is TGTGCCAGCAGTGTGGGACACATCAATCAGCCCCAGCATTTT. This gives the protein CASSVGHINQPQHF.